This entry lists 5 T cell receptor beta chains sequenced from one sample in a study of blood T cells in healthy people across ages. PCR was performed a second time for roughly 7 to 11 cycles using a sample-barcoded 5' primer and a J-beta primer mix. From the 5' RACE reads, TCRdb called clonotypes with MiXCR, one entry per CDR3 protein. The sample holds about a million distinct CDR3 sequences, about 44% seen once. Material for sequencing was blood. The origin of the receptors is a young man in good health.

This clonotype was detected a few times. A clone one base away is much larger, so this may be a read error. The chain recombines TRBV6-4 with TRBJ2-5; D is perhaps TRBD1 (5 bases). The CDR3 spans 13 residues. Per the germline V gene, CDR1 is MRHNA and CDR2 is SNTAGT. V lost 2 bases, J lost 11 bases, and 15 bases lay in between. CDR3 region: CASSDTDMGEQYF. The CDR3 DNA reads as TGTGCCAGCAGTGACACGGACATGGGTGAGCAGTACTTC.

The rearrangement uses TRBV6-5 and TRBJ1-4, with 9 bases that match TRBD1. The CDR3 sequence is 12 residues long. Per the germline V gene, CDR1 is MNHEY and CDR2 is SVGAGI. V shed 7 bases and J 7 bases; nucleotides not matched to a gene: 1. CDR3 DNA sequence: TGTGCCAGCAAGACAGGGGGTGAAAAACTGTTTTTT. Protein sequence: CASKTGGEKLFF.

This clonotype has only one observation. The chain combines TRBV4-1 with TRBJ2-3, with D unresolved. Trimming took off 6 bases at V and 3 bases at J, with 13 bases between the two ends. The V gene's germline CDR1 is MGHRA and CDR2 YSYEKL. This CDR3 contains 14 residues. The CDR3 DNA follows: TGCGCCAGCAGTCGTCCAGACGGGACAGATACGCAGTATTTT. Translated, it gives CASSRPDGTDTQYF.

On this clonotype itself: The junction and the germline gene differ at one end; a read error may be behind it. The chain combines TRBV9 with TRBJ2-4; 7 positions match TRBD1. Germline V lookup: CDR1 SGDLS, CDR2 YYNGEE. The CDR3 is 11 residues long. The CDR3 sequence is CALRGHDEQDF. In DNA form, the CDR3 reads TGTGCCCTGAGGGGGCACGACGAGCAGGACTTC.

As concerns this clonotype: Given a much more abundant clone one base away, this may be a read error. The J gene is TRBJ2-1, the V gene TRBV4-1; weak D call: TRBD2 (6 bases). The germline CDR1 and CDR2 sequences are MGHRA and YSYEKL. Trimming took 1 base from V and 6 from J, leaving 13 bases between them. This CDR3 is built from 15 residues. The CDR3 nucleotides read TGCGCCAGCAGCCAAGTCGCTAGCGAAACCAATGAGCAGTTCTTC. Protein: CASSQVASETNEQFF.